These T cell receptor beta chains were read from a single sample in a study of T-cell reconstitution after alpha-beta-depleted transplantation in children. Via MiXCR, TCRdb re-called the PCR reads, giving one row per CDR3 protein. Counted here are roughly 400,000 distinct CDR3 sequences, around two fifths occurring once; the ten biggest clones make up around a quarter. Sample: PBMCs, taken before TCRalphabeta/CD19-depleted stem cell transplant. The receptors come from a girl aged 2-10 years with aplastic anemia, due to receive a stem cell transplant. Each CDR3 is given without its conserved first and last residue.

V	J	CDR3
TRBV5-1	TRBJ1-4	ASSPDRTNEKLF
TRBV7-9	TRBJ2-1	ASSKGLAGAREQF
TRBV7-2	TRBJ2-7	ASSETGTSSYEQY
TRBV5-4	TRBJ2-1	ASSLEGSGGPSYNEQF
TRBV4-1	TRBJ1-5	ASSQAQPGGAGNQPQH
TRBV29-1	TRBJ2-5	SVGRGWGTETQY
TRBV4-1	TRBJ2-7	ASSQGRTTRSYEQY
TRBV7-8	TRBJ2-7	ASSGGTYEQY
TRBV5-5	TRBJ2-7	ASSFQLANTYEQY
TRBV11-1	TRBJ2-3	ASSWIKGGSGATDTQY
TRBV7-3	TRBJ2-3	ASSLDSAGTQY
TRBV12-3/TRBV12-4	TRBJ2-7	ASSLVTGEADEQY
TRBV30	TRBJ2-1	ASGLGRDEQF
TRBV7-8	TRBJ2-5	ASSSPDRLETQY
TRBV7-6	TRBJ2-7	ASSLGGRRAYEQY
TRBV5-1	TRBJ2-1	ASSLVIAGGRNEQF
TRBV20-1	TRBJ2-3	SARSGSGGLLSTDTQY
TRBV6-1	TRBJ1-5	ASEDRAHQPQH
TRBV29-1	TRBJ2-3	SVPRGSDTDTQY
TRBV6-1	TRBJ1-5	ASSIQRGPQH
TRBV7-9	TRBJ2-4	ASSTPTGGNIQY
TRBV5-1	TRBJ1-2	ASSSGTGAYYGYT
TRBV28	TRBJ2-4	ASSWTGLAKNIQY
TRBV9	TRBJ2-3	ASSLAGVKGHTQY
TRBV24-1	TRBJ1-5	ATSDSGRTQPQH
TRBV6-5	TRBJ1-5	AAWGPNQPQH
TRBV6-5	TRBJ2-2	ASSYLNRANTGELF
TRBV10-3	TRBJ2-3	AISDFRVRGGTDTQY
TRBV2	TRBJ2-3	ASRDGGTVPTDTQY
TRBV7-2	TRBJ2-1	ASSSPTRTRYNEQF
TRBV27	TRBJ1-4	ASSRQVSPNEKLF
TRBV6-1	TRBJ2-1	ASSPGMNEQF
TRBV9	TRBJ2-7	ASSGSGRSSPQY
TRBV5-1	TRBJ2-5	ASSTGTGHLRETQY
TRBV19	TRBJ2-2	ASSIQNTGELF
TRBV7-2	TRBJ2-1	ASSPRAGFNEQF
TRBV5-1	TRBJ1-2	ASSLSPQDLYGYT
TRBV7-6	TRBJ1-6	AISLDVDSPLH
TRBV3-1	TRBJ1-2	ASSPRGNGFLNYGYT
TRBV15	TRBJ1-2	ATSRDWGGGYT
TRBV10-3	TRBJ2-1	AISRLAGVWYNEQF